This TCR beta chain was obtained from a study of cytomegalovirus exposure and HLA in healthy donors. Study as a whole: A previous analysis identified approximately 120 million unique TCR beta sequences derived from 180 million or so T cells.

V lost 4 bases and J 1 base, leaving 4 bases between the germline ends. The CDR3 loop spans 13 amino acids. Germline CDR1 and CDR2: SNHLY and FYNNEI. Study-level results: Follow-up analysis seemed to connect common viral pathogens with several of the most significant clusters identified. As a later analysis showed, a missense DCLRE1C variant was linked to trimming of TCR beta V- and J-genes. Per a later analysis, roughly 17,000 TCR beta sequences showed association with HLA alleles at 0.05 false discovery rate.

With 60 Vbeta and 13 Jbeta primers, the PCR was carried out. Clones were sequenced by immunoSEQ multiplex PCR, and TCRdb holds only the in-frame ones, with some missing. The sample consists of 90,000 to 120,000 clones, more than 75% of them appearing once. A note on this clone: The antigen remains unidentified.

The chain couples TRBV2 to TRBJ2-2; no definite D call. This receptor was taken from a man aged 30 to 39 in good health and CMV-seropositive. The sample consisted of PBMCs. In DNA, the CDR3 is TGTGCCAGCAGTGTCGGGAACACCGGGGAGCTGTTTTTT. Translated, it gives CASSVGNTGELFF. Based on the CDR3 plus reference TRBV2 and TRBJ2-2, the full variable domain is EPEVTQTPSHQVTQMGQEVILRCVPISNHLYFYWYRQILGQKVEFLVSFYNNEISEKSEIFDDQFSVERPDGSNFTLKIRSTKLEDSAMYFCASSVGNTGELFFGEGSRLTVL.